This T cell receptor (beta chain) was sequenced in a study of blood T cell repertoires in COVID-19. Study at large: The United States, Italy and Spain were the sources of the acute and convalescent COVID-19 samples. Nucleic acid was either cDNA or gDNA, and it came from T cells, B-cell-depleted T cells, or PBMCs.

Germline CDR1 DFQATT, CDR2 SNEGSKA (reference sequence). CDR3 length equals 11 residues. The V gene lost 7 bases and the J gene lost 8 bases, with 14 bases spanning the gap. Sequencing used immunoSEQ multiplex PCR; TCRdb keeps in-frame clones, though not all of them. The repertoire consists of under 300,000 clones, with 82% occurring once and the leading ten covering roughly 12%. The rearrangement links TRBV20-1 to TRBJ2-5, with D perhaps matching TRBD1 (5 bases). This TCR was sampled from a woman in her sixties or seventies with active or convalescent COVID-19. The material sequenced was peripheral blood. The CDR3 sequence is CSVQGLETQYF. The CDR3 DNA sequence: TGCAGTGTCCAGGGTTTAGAAACCCAGTACTTC.